This TCR beta chain came from a study of identical twins. Study-level findings and limits: For cord blood, abundant beta clonotypes had fewer insertions, unlike memory repertoires, which showed none.

With 1 base removed from V and 7 bases from J, the gap between germline ends came to 10 bases. Germline lookup yields CDR1 SQVTM and CDR2 ANQGSEA. The CDR3 is 12 residues long. TCRdb processed the 5' RACE reads anew with MiXCR; each CDR3 protein has one entry. This sample has a few hundred thousand distinct CDR3 sequences, with roughly 15% found just once. Note on this clonotype: Antigen: not known.

These sequences were also reported in another study, on yellow fever vaccine responses in identical twins. From that paper: Twins reportedly had a vaccine T cell response that seemed partly convergent, partly personalized.

The chain joins TRBV29-1 to TRBJ2-5, with no clear D. Sequenced sample: CD4+ T cells sorted from blood. The sequence was collected from a woman aged 18-35 years in good health. The CDR3, as DNA: TGCAGCGTTGAAGGCCGCCTCGGGACCCAGTACTTC. This gives the protein CSVEGRLGTQYF.